This TCR beta chain was recovered during a study of T cell changes during pregnancy in multiple sclerosis. CDR1 is SGHRS, CDR2 YFSETQ, per germline. The CDR3 has 16 amino acids. Trimming took 4 bases from V and 2 from J; bases not matched to a gene: 5. TCRdb's copy holds only in-frame clones and misses some; the assay was immunoSEQ multiplex PCR. The sample consists of more than 35,000 clones, around nine tenths of them appearing once. The sample consisted of CD8+ T cells from peripheral blood mononuclear cells, taken after pregnancy. The chain recombines TRBV5-1 with TRBJ2-5; 13 positions agree with TRBD2. The clonotype comes from a female donor in good health, enrolled as a control in a pregnancy study. CDR3 in amino acids: CASSLRLAGGQETQYF. The CDR3 DNA follows: TGCGCCAGCAGCCTACGACTAGCGGGGGGACAAGAGACCCAGTACTTC.